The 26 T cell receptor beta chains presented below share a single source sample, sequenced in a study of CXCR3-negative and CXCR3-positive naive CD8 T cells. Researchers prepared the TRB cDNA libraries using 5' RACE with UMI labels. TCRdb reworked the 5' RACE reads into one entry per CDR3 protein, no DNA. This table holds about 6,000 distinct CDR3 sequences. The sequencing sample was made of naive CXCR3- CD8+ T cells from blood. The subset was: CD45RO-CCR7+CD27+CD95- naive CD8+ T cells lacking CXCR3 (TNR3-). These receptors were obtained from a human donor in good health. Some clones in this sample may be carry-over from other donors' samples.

This CDR3 reads CASSDGQGFSPLHF. The chain joins TRBV2 to TRBJ1-6; TCRdb proposes TRBD1, but this gene call is untestable without DNA. This CDR3 region has 14 residues. Germline V gene data show CDR1 as SNHLY and CDR2 as FYNNEI.

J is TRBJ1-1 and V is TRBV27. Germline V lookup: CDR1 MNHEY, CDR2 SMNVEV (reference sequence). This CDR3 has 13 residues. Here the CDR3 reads CASSAAWEGRAFF.

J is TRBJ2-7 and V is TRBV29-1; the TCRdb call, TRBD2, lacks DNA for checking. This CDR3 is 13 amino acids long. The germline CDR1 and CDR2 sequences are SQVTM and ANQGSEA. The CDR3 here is CSVGADLPYEQYF.

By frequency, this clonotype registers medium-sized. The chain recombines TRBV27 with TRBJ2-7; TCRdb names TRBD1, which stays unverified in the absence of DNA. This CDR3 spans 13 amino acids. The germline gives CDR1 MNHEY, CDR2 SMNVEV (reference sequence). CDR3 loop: CASSPGRVDEQYF.

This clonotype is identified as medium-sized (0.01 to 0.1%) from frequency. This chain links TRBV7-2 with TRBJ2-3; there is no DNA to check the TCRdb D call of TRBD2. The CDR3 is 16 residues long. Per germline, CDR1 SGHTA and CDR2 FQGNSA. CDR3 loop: CASSAGLAGETDTQYF.

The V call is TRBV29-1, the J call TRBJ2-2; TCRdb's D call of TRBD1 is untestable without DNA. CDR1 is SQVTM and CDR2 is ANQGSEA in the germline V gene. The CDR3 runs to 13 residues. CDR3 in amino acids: CSVLGGSTGELFF.

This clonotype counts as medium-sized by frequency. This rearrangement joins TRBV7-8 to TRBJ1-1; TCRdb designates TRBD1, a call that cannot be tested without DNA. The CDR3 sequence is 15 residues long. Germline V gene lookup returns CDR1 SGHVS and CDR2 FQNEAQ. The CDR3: CASSREGQRNTEAFF.

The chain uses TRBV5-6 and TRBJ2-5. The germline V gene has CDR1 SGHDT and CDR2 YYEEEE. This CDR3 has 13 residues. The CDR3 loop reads CASSLAEQETQYF. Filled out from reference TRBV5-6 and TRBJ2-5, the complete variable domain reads DAGVTQSPTHLIKTRGQQVTLRCSPKSGHDTVSWYQQALGQGPQFIFQYYEEEERQRGNFPDRFSGHQFPNYSSELNVNALLLGDSALYLCASSLAEQETQYFGPGTRLLVL.

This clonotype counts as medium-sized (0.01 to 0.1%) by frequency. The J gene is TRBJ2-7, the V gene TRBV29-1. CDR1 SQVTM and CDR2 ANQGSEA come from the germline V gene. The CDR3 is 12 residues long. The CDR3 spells CSVGMAAYEQYF.

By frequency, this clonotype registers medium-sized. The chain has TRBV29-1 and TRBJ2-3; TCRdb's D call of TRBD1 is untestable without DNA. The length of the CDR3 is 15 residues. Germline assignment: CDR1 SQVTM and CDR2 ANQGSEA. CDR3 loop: CSVEVSDSPTDTQYF.

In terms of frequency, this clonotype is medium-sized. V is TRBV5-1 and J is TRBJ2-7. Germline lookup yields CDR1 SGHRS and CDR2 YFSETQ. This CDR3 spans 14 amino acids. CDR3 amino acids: CASSLARGSYEQYF.

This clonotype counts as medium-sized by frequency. CDR3 in amino acids: CSVDQGTAAGEKLFF. This chain links TRBV29-1 with TRBJ1-4; TCRdb selects TRBD1, and the lack of DNA leaves this call unchecked. The CDR3 spans 15 residues. Germline values: CDR1 SQVTM, CDR2 ANQGSEA.

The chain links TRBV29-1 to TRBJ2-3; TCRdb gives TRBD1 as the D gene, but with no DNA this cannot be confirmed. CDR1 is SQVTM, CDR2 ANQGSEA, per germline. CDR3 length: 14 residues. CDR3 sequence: CSAAGQGLTDTQYF.

The CDR3 loop is CVSSPIWDSLEANYGYTF. The chain couples TRBV5-1 to TRBJ1-2; TCRdb's D call of TRBD1 is untestable without DNA. The CDR3 is made up of 18 amino acids. Germline lookup yields CDR1 SGHRS and CDR2 YFSETQ.

The CDR3 loop is CASSLVPGEDTEAFF. The chain links TRBV7-2 to TRBJ1-1. The CDR3 totals 15 residues. Germline loops: CDR1 SGHTA, CDR2 FQGNSA. The entire variable domain, with the rest obtained from reference TRBV7-2 and TRBJ1-1, is as follows: GAGVSQSPSNKVTEKGKDVELRCDPISGHTALYWYRQSLGQGLEFLIYFQGNSAPDKSGLPSDRFSAERTGGSVSTLTIQRTQQEDSAVYLCASSLVPGEDTEAFFGQGTRLTVV.

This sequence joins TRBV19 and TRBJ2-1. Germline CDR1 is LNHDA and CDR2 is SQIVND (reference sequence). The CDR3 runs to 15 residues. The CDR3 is CASSIVMYGTNEQFF.

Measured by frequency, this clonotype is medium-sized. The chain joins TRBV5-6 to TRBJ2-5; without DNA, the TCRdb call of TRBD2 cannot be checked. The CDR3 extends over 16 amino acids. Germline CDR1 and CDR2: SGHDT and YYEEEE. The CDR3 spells CASSAGTSGGVETQYF.

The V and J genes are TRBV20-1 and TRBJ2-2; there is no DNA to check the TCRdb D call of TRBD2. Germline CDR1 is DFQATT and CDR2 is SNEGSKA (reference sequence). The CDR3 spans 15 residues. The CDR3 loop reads CSARGLAGVTGELFF.

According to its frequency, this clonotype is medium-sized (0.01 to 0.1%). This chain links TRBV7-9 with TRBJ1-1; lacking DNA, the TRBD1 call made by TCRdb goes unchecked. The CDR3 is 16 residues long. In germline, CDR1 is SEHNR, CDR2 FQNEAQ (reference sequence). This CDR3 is CASRPTQGAGGTEAFF.

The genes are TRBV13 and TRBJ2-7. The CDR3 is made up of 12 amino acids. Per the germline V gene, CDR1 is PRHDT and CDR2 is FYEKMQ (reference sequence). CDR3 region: CASSLGLYEQYF.

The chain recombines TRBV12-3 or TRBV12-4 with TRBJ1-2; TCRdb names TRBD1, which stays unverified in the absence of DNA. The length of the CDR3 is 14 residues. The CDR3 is CASSRIGTAYGYTF.

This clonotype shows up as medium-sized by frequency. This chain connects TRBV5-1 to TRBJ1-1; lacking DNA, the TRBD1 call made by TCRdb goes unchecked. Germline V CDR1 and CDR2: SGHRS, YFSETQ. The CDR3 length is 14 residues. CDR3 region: CASRKGLGNTEAFF.

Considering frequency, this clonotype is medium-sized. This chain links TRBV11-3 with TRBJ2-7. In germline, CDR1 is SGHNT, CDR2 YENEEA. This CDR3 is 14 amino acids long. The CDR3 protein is CASSSPLSSYEQYF. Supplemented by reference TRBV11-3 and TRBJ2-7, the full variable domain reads EAGVVQSPRYKIIEKKQPVAFWCNPISGHNTLYWYLQNLGQGPELLIRYENEEAVDDSQLPKDRFSAERLKGVDSTLKIQPAELGDSAVYLCASSSPLSSYEQYFGPGTRLTVT.

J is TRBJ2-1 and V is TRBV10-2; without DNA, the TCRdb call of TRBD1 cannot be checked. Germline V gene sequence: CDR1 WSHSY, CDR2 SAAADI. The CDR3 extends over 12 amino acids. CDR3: CASHRGRDEQFF.

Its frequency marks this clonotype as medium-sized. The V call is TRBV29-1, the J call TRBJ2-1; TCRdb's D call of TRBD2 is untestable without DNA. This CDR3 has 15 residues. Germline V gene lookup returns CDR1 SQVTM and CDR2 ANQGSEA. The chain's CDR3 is CSVVPGTSGHNEQFF.

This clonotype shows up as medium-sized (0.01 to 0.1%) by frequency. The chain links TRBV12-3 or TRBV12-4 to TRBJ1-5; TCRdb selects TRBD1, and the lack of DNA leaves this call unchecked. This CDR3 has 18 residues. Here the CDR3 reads CASSLTSQGPYSNQPQHF.